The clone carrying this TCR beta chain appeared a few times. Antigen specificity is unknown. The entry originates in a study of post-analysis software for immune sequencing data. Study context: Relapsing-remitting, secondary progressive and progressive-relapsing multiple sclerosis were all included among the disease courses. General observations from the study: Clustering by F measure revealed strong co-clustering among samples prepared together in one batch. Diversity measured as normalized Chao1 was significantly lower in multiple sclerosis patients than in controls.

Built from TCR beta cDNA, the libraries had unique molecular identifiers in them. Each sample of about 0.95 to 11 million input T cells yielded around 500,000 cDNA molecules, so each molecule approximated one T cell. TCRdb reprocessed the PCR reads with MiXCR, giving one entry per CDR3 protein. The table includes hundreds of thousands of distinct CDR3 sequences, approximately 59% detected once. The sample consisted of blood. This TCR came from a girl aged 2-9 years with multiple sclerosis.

CDR3 DNA sequence: TGCGCCAGTACCAAGGGGGGGCGATCCACAGATACGCAGTATTTT. It encodes CASTKGGRSTDTQYF. This rearrangement joins TRBV5-1 to TRBJ2-3, with a weak D call TRBD2 (7 bases). CDR1 SGHRS and CDR2 YFSETQ come from the germline V gene. The CDR3 spans 15 residues. With 8 bases removed from V and 2 bases from J, the gap between germline ends came to 18 bases.